This TCR beta chain derives from a study of OX40 agonist ivuxolimab in advanced cancers. Study details: The patients' treatment was ivuxolimab, an agonistic anti-OX40 (CD134) antibody.

The table came from immunoSEQ multiplex PCR; TCRdb's copy has only in-frame clones and leaves some out. The data contain roughly 80,000 clones, about 86% of them singletons. Whole-study results and caveats: Expanded peripheral T-cell antigen specificity went undetermined. Partial responders dosed at 0.1-3.0 mg/kg displayed clonal expansion ranking among the lowest. On average, CD8+ T cells had more expanded clones than CD4+.

The CDR3 runs to 15 residues. In germline, CDR1 is LGHNA, CDR2 YNFKEQ. J was trimmed by 4 bases and V by 5 bases; bases with no gene match: 5. This clone has a single count. Its antigen is not known. The clonotype was recovered from an adult with an advanced solid tumor such as melanoma, head and neck, liver or kidney cancer. This chain connects TRBV4-2 to TRBJ2-1; 10 bases fit TRBD1. The specimen was CD4+ or CD8+ T cells sorted from blood, collected in a trial of the OX40 agonist ivuxolimab. The CDR3 protein is CASSGGTGDYNEQFF. The CDR3 DNA sequence: TGTGCCAGCAGCGGCGGGACAGGGGATTACAATGAGCAGTTCTTC.